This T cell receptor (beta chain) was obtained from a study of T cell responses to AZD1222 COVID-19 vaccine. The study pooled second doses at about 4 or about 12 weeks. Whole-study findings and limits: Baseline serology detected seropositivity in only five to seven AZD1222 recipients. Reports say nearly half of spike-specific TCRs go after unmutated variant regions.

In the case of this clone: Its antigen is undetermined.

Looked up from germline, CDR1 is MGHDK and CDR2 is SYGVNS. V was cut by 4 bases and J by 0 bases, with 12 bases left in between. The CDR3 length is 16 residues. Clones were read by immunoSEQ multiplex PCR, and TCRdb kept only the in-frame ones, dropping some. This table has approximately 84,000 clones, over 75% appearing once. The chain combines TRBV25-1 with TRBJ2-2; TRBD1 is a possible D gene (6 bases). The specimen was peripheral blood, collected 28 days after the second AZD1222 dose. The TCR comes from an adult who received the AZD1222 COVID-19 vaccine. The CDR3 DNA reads TGTGCCAGCAGTGTATGGGACAACTCGAACACCGGGGAGCTGTTTTTT. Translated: CASSVWDNSNTGELFF.